A selection of T cell receptor beta chains follows, all from one sample in a study of T-cell memory formation after mild COVID-19. TCRdb processed the 5' RACE reads anew with MiXCR; each CDR3 protein has one entry. The sample holds about 150,000 distinct CDR3 sequences, approximately 14% seen once. Source material: PBMCs or a T cell subset sorted from them (not recorded which). The source is an adult woman who had mild COVID-19 (a few samples of this study predate the infection). Cell type and time point are not known. Each CDR3 is given with its conserved first and last residue. Fields, in order: CDR3 DNA, CDR3 protein, V gene, D gene, J gene, clone size. D genes are given only for firm matches. Some rows mark clone size as missing; the rest say once, few, many or name a class of expanded clone.

cdr3_nt: TGTGCCAGCAGCCGGATTTCCTACGAGCAGTACTTC
cdr3_aa: CASSRISYEQYF
v_call: TRBV12-3/TRBV12-4
d_call: NA
j_call: TRBJ2-7
clone_size: many

cdr3_nt: TGTGCCAGCAGTCACAAAGACGTCGGGACAGGGGGCACCGGGGAGCTGTTTTTT
cdr3_aa: CASSHKDVGTGGTGELFF
v_call: TRBV12-3/TRBV12-4
d_call: TRBD1
j_call: TRBJ2-2
clone_size: many

cdr3_nt: TGTGCCACCAGTGATGCGCTAGCGGTATACCGCGATGAGCAGTTCTTC
cdr3_aa: CATSDALAVYRDEQFF
v_call: TRBV24-1
d_call: TRBD2
j_call: TRBJ2-1
clone_size: NA

cdr3_nt: TGTGCCAGCAGCGAAGCGGATTTGTACACTGAAGCTTTCTTT
cdr3_aa: CASSEADLYTEAFF
v_call: TRBV9
d_call: NA
j_call: TRBJ1-1
clone_size: NA

cdr3_nt: TGTGCCAGTTCGGACAGGGGCAATCAGCCCCAGCATTTT
cdr3_aa: CASSDRGNQPQHF
v_call: TRBV19
d_call: TRBD1
j_call: TRBJ1-5
clone_size: NA

cdr3_nt: TGTGCCAGCAGCTTTGGGGGGCTCACAGATACGCAGTATTTT
cdr3_aa: CASSFGGLTDTQYF
v_call: TRBV7-3
d_call: NA
j_call: TRBJ2-3
clone_size: few

cdr3_nt: TGTGCCACCAGTGATTTCGTCGGGGCCGCAGGACCTAACACCGGGGAGCTGTTTTTT
cdr3_aa: CATSDFVGAAGPNTGELFF
v_call: TRBV24-1
d_call: NA
j_call: TRBJ2-2
clone_size: few

cdr3_nt: TGTGCCAGCAGCTTAGTGAGGGAGCCCTACGAGCAGTACTTC
cdr3_aa: CASSLVREPYEQYF
v_call: TRBV7-2
d_call: NA
j_call: TRBJ2-7
clone_size: NA

cdr3_nt: TGCTATAGGGGGGAGGCCGGGAGCAATCAGCCCCAGCATTTT
cdr3_aa: CYRGEAGSNQPQHF
v_call: TRBV7-6
d_call: NA
j_call: TRBJ1-5
clone_size: few

cdr3_nt: TGTGCCAGCAGCTTAACCCTGACAGGAGGGGTAGTCACTGAAGCTTTCTTT
cdr3_aa: CASSLTLTGGVVTEAFF
v_call: TRBV7-6
d_call: NA
j_call: TRBJ1-1
clone_size: NA

cdr3_nt: TGCGCCAGCAGCTTGGTTCAGGGGGCGAATGGCTACACCTTC
cdr3_aa: CASSLVQGANGYTF
v_call: TRBV5-1
d_call: TRBD1
j_call: TRBJ1-2
clone_size: few

cdr3_nt: TGCGCCAGCAGCCAAGTCCCAAGGGTGCGAGGGACTAGAGTGAGCGAGCAGTACTTC
cdr3_aa: CASSQVPRVRGTRVSEQYF
v_call: TRBV4-1
d_call: TRBD2
j_call: TRBJ2-7
clone_size: NA

cdr3_nt: TGTGCCAGCAGGTCACTCAGGGTTCGCGAGCAGTACTTC
cdr3_aa: CASRSLRVREQYF
v_call: TRBV11-2
d_call: NA
j_call: TRBJ2-7
clone_size: NA

cdr3_nt: TGTGCCAGCAGTGCATCACCTAGCGGGAATGTGGACGAGCAGTACTTC
cdr3_aa: CASSASPSGNVDEQYF
v_call: TRBV27
d_call: TRBD2
j_call: TRBJ2-7
clone_size: NA

cdr3_nt: TGTGCCAGCAGCCTCGTCAGAGAAGCTTTCTTT
cdr3_aa: CASSLVREAFF
v_call: TRBV2
d_call: NA
j_call: TRBJ1-1
clone_size: NA

cdr3_nt: TGTGCCACCAGCAGAGAATCATATGGCTACACCTTC
cdr3_aa: CATSRESYGYTF
v_call: TRBV15
d_call: NA
j_call: TRBJ1-2
clone_size: NA

cdr3_nt: TGTGCCAGCAGCCCCCGGACAGGGGCCACAGATACGCAGTATTTT
cdr3_aa: CASSPRTGATDTQYF
v_call: TRBV5-4
d_call: TRBD1
j_call: TRBJ2-3
clone_size: few

cdr3_nt: TGTGCCACCCACCCAAAGCGACACAGCAATCAGCCCCAGCATTTT
cdr3_aa: CATHPKRHSNQPQHF
v_call: TRBV6-5
d_call: NA
j_call: TRBJ1-5
clone_size: few

cdr3_nt: TGCAGTGCTAGATTCAACCGACTAGCCAAGGAGACCCAGTACTTC
cdr3_aa: CSARFNRLAKETQYF
v_call: TRBV20-1
d_call: TRBD2
j_call: TRBJ2-5
clone_size: NA

cdr3_nt: TGTGCCAGCTGCATGGCTCCCGGTGGGTCCTACGAGCAGTACTTC
cdr3_aa: CASCMAPGGSYEQYF
v_call: TRBV3-1
d_call: NA
j_call: TRBJ2-7
clone_size: few

cdr3_nt: TGCAGCGTTTTCCTAGACTCAAGCTCCTACGAGCAGTACTTC
cdr3_aa: CSVFLDSSSYEQYF
v_call: TRBV29-1
d_call: NA
j_call: TRBJ2-7
clone_size: NA

cdr3_nt: TGTGCCAGCACTCCCCAACAGGGTACCTACAATGAGCAGTTCTTC
cdr3_aa: CASTPQQGTYNEQFF
v_call: TRBV12-3/TRBV12-4
d_call: NA
j_call: TRBJ2-1
clone_size: NA

cdr3_nt: TGCGCCAGCAGCCAAGCGAGCGGGAGTTTCACAGATACGCAGTATTTT
cdr3_aa: CASSQASGSFTDTQYF
v_call: TRBV4-3
d_call: TRBD2
j_call: TRBJ2-3
clone_size: NA

cdr3_nt: TGTGCCAGCAGCGTATCGGGGGGGAACACTGAAGCTTTCTTT
cdr3_aa: CASSVSGGNTEAFF
v_call: TRBV9
d_call: NA
j_call: TRBJ1-1
clone_size: many

cdr3_nt: TGCGCCAGCAGCCAAGGAGGAGGGACAGGGAGAAACTACGAGCAGTACTTC
cdr3_aa: CASSQGGGTGRNYEQYF
v_call: TRBV4-1
d_call: TRBD1
j_call: TRBJ2-7
clone_size: few

cdr3_nt: TGTGCCAGCAGCCGAGACAGGAGCTCTGGAAACACCATATATTTT
cdr3_aa: CASSRDRSSGNTIYF
v_call: TRBV7-2
d_call: NA
j_call: TRBJ1-3
clone_size: NA